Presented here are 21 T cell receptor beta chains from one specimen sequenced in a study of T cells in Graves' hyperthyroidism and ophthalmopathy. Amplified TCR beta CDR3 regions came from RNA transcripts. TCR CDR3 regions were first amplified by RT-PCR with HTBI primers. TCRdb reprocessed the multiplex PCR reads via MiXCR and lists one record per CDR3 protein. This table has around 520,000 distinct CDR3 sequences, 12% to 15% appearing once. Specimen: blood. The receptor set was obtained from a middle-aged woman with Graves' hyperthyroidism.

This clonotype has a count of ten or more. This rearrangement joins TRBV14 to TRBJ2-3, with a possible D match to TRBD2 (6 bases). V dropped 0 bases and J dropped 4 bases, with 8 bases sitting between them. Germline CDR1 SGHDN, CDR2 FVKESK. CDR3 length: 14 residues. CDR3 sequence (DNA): TGTGCCAGCAGCCAAGAACGGAGGGCAGATACGCAGTATTTT. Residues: CASSQERRADTQYF. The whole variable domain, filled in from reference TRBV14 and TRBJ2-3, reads EAGVTQFPSHSVIEKGQTVTLRCDPISGHDNLYWYRRVMGKEIKFLLHFVKESKQDESGMPNNRFLAERTGGTYSTLKVQPAELEDSGVYFCASSQERRADTQYFGPGTRLTVL.

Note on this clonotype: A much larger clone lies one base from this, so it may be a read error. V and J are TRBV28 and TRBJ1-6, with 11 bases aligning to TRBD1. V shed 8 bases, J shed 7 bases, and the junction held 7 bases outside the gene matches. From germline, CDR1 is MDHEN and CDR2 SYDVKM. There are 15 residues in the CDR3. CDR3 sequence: CASGPRTGGNSPLHF. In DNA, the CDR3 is TGTGCCAGCGGACCTCGGACAGGGGGCAATTCACCCCTCCACTTT.

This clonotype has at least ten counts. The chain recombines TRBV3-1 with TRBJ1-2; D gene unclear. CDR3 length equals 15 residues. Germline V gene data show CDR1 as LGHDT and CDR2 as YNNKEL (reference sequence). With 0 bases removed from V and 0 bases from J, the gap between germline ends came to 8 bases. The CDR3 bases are TGTGCCAGCAGCCAAGAGGCAGCCCCTAACTATGGCTACACCTTC. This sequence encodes CASSQEAAPNYGYTF.

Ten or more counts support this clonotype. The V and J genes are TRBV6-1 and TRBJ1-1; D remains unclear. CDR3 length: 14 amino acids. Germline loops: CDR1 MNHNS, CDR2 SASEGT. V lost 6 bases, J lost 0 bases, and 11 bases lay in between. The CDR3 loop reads CASSWGTVNTEAFF. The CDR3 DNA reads TGTGCCAGCAGCTGGGGTACGGTGAACACTGAAGCTTTCTTT.

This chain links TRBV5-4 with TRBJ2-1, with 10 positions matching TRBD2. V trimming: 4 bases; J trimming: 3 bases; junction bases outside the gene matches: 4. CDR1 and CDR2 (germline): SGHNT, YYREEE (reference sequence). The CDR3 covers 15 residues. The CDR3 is CASSLAGALYNEQFF. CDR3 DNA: TGTGCCAGCAGCCTAGCGGGAGCACTCTACAATGAGCAGTTCTTC.

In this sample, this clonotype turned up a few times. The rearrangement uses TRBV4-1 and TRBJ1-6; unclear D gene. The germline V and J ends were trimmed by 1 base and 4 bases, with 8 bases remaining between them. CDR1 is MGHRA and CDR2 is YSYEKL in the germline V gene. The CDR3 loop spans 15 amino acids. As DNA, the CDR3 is TGCGCCAGCAGCCAAGTAGTGGAGTATAATTCACCCCTCCACTTT. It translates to CASSQVVEYNSPLHF.

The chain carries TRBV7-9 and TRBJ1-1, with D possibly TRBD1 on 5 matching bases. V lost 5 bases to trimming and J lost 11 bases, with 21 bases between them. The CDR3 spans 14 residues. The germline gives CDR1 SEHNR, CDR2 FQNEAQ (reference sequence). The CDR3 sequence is CASSPVPGPRGAFF. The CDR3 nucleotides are TGTGCCAGCAGCCCGGTCCCAGGGCCGCGCGGGGCTTTCTTT.

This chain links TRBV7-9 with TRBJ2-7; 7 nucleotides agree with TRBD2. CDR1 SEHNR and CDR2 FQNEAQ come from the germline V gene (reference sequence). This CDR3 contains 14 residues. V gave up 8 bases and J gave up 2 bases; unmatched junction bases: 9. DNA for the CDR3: TGTGCCAGCTGCCCGGCGGGAGACCCCTACGAGCAGTACTTC. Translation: CASCPAGDPYEQYF.

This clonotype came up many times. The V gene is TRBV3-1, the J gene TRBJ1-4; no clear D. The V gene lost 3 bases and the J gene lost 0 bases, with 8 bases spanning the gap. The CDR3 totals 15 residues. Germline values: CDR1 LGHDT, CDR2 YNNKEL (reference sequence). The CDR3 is CASSHRYATNEKLFF. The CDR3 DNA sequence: TGTGCCAGCAGCCACAGATACGCAACTAATGAAAAACTGTTTTTT.

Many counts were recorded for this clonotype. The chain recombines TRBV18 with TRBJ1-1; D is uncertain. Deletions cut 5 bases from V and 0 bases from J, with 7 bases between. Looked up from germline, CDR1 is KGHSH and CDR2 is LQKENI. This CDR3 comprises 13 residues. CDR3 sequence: CASSTEMNTEAFF. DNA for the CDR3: TGTGCCAGCTCAACAGAAATGAACACTGAAGCTTTCTTT.

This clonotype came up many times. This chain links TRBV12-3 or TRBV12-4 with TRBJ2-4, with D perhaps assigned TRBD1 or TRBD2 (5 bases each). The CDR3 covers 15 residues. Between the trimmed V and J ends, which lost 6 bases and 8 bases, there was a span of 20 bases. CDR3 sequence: CASRKRGTGADIQYF. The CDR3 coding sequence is TGTGCCAGCAGAAAACGTGGGACCGGAGCGGACATTCAGTACTTC.

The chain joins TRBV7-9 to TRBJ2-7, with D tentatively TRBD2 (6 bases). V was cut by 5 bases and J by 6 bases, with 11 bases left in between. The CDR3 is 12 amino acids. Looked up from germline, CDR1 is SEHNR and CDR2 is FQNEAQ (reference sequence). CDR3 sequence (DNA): TGTGCCAGCAGCCCCCGAGCGGGCGAGCAGTACTTC. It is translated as CASSPRAGEQYF.

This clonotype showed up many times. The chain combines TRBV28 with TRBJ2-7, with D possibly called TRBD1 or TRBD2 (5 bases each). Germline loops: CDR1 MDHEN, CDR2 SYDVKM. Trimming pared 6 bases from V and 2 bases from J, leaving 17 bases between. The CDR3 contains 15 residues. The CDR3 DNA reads TGTGCCAGCAGACCTTTTGGGGGAGAGGCCTACGAGCAGTACTTC. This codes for CASRPFGGEAYEQYF.

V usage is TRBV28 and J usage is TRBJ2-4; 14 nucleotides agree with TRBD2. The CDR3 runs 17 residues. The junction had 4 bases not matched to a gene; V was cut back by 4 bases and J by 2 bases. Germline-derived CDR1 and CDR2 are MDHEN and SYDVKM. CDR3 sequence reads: CASSSGLAGVPKNIQYF. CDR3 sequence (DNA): TGTGCCAGCAGTTCGGGACTAGCGGGAGTCCCCAAAAACATTCAGTACTTC.

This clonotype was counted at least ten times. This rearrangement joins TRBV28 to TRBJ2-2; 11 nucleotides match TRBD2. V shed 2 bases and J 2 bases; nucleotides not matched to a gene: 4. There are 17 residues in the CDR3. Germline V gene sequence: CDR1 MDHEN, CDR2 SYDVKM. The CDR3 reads CASSLVAGGPNTGELFF. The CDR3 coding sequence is TGTGCCAGCAGTTTAGTAGCGGGAGGGCCTAACACCGGGGAGCTGTTTTTT.

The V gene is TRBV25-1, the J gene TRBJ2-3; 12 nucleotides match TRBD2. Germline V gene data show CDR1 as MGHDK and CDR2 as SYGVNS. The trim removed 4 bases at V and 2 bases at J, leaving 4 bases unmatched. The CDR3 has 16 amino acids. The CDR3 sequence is CASSGRLAGATDTQYF. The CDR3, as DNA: TGTGCCAGCAGTGGCCGACTAGCGGGAGCCACAGATACGCAGTATTTT.

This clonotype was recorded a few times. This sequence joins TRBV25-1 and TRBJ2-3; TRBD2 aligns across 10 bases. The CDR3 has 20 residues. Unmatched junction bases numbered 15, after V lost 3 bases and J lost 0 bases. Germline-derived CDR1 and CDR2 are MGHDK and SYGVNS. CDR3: CASSELEREGPRRSTDTQYF. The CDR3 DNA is TGTGCCAGCAGTGAGTTGGAGCGGGAGGGCCCTCGGCGTAGCACAGATACGCAGTATTTT.

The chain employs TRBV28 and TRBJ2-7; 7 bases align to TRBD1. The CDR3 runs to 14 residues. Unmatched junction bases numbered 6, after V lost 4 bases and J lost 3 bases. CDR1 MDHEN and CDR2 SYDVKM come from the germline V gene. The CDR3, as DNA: TGTGCCAGCAGTTCGGGACAGAGGATCTACGAGCAGTACTTC. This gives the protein CASSSGQRIYEQYF.

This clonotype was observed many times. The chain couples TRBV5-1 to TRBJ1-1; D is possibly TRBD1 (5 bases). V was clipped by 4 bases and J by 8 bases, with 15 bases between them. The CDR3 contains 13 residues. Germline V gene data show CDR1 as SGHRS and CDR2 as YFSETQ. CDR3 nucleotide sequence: TGCGCCAGCAGCCCTTTGCAGGGCCTGGAAGCTTTCTTT. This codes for CASSPLQGLEAFF.

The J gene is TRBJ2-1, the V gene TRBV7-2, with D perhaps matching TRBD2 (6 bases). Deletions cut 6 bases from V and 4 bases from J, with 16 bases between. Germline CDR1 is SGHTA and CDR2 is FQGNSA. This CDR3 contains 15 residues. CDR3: CASRSRREGYNEQFF. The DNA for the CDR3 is TGTGCCAGCAGATCGAGGAGGGAAGGGTACAATGAGCAGTTCTTC. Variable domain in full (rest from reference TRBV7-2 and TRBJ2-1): GAGVSQSPSNKVTEKGKDVELRCDPISGHTALYWYRQSLGQGLEFLIYFQGNSAPDKSGLPSDRFSAERTGGSVSTLTIQRTQQEDSAVYLCASRSRREGYNEQFFGPGTRLTVL.

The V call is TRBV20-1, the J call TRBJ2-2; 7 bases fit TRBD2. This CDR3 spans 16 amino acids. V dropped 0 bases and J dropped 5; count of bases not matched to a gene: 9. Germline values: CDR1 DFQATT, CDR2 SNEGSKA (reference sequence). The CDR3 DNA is TGCAGTGCTAGAGATCGGGGCGGGGGTGAAACCGGGGAGCTGTTTTTT. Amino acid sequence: CSARDRGGGETGELFF.